This T cell receptor beta chain originates from a study of shared clonotypes between healthy human individuals. Here immunoSEQ multiplex PCR was the method, and the copy in TCRdb shows in-frame clones only, minus some. Here the sample spans 400,000 to 600,000 clones, roughly 79% being singletons. This CDR3 contains 17 residues. Germline-derived CDR1 and CDR2 are SGHTA and FQGTGA. Trimming stripped 0 bases from V and 4 bases from J, with 15 bases between. The specimen sequenced was PBMCs. This chain uses TRBV7-3 with TRBJ2-2; D is perhaps TRBD2 (6 bases). This TCR derives from a woman between 40 and 50 years old in good health. Some clones in this sample may be carry-over from other donors' samples. CDR3 nucleotide sequence: TGTGCCAGCAGCTTAACAAGCAGGGAGGATGGCACCGGGGAGCTGTTTTTT. This sequence encodes CASSLTSREDGTGELFF.